This entry lists 27 T cell receptor beta chains sequenced from one sample in a study of blood T cell repertoires in COVID-19 (dated by TCRdb to the early 2020s). The library came from the immunoSEQ multiplex PCR assay. Drawn from immuneACCESS, this table holds only the in-frame rearrangements with V and J called that TCRdb kept. Clones are partly lost; checked studies trace under half to an unresolved V gene and leave the rest unexplained. The sample table shows 250,000 to 350,000 clones, and over 75% are seen once. The ten top clones hold 10% of the sample. Sequenced: PBMCs or T cells enriched from blood (not recorded which). These receptors were collected from a woman aged 18-35 years who had recovered from COVID-19.

The rearrangement joins TRBV7-9 to TRBJ1-1, with 7 bases identical to TRBD1. This CDR3 region has 14 residues. Trimming at V came to 3 bases and at J to 1 base, leaving 2 bases not matched to a gene. Germline lookup yields CDR1 SEHNR and CDR2 FQNEAQ (reference sequence). CDR3 nucleotides: TGTGCCAGCAGCTTCAACAGGGGGAACACTGAAGCTTTCTTT. This codes for CASSFNRGNTEAFF.

The chain links TRBV5-1 to TRBJ1-1; D is unclear. The length of the CDR3 is 15 residues. V was cut by 2 bases and J by 5 bases, with 16 bases left in between. Germline CDR1 SGHRS, CDR2 YFSETQ. The CDR3, as DNA: TGCGCCAGCAGCTTAACGGCTGACGGACTGACTGAAGCTTTCTTT. As protein: CASSLTADGLTEAFF.

The chain has TRBV6-1 and TRBJ2-5; D might be TRBD1 (6 bases). The CDR3 is 18 residues long. Trimming pared 4 bases from V and 0 bases from J, leaving 21 bases between. Germline CDR1 MNHNS, CDR2 SASEGT. The CDR3 here is CASSVFLVGGPYQETQYF. For the CDR3, the DNA is TGTGCCAGCAGTGTTTTTCTGGTTGGGGGCCCGTACCAAGAGACCCAGTACTTC.

The gene calls are TRBV10-3 and TRBJ2-1; weak D call: TRBD1 (6 bases). Germline CDR1 and CDR2: ENHRY and SYGVKD. Between the trimmed V and J ends, which lost 3 bases and 9 bases, there was a span of 15 bases. This CDR3 region has 14 residues. CDR3 region: CAISDGTTNSEQFF. The CDR3 nucleotides read TGTGCCATCAGTGACGGGACAACAAATAGTGAGCAGTTCTTC.

CDR3 loop: CASSLTSSGNTIYF. Written as DNA, the CDR3 is TGTGCCAGTAGCCTTACAAGCTCTGGAAACACCATATATTTT. The chain couples TRBV19 to TRBJ1-3; D not certain. Between the trimmed V and J ends, which lost 6 bases and 0 bases, there was a span of 9 bases. The germline gives CDR1 LNHDA, CDR2 SQIVND (reference sequence). CDR3 length: 14 amino acids.

The chain has TRBV2 and TRBJ1-5; D is undetermined. This CDR3 is 13 amino acids long. Trimming left V 7 bases short and J 5 bases short, with 12 bases between. The germline gives CDR1 SNHLY, CDR2 FYNNEI. CDR3 coding DNA: TGTGCCAGCACGATAACGGTCGATCAGCCCCAGCATTTT. Protein sequence: CASTITVDQPQHF.

A word on this clone: This specimen includes other DNA sequences encoding the same CDR3. This chain uses TRBV18 with TRBJ2-5, with no clear D. The germline gives CDR1 KGHSH, CDR2 LQKENI. The V gene lost 0 bases and the J gene lost 1 base, with 3 bases spanning the gap. CDR3 length equals 13 residues. This CDR3 reads CASSPPSQETQYF. As DNA, the CDR3 is TGTGCCAGCTCACCACCGAGCCAAGAGACCCAGTACTTC. Full variable domain (outside the CDR3, taken from reference TRBV18 and TRBJ2-5): NAGVMQNPRHLVRRRGQEARLRCSPMKGHSHVYWYRQLPEEGLKFMVYLQKENIIDESGMPKERFSAEFPKEGPSILRIQQVVRGDSAAYFCASSPPSQETQYFGPGTRLLVL.

The V call is TRBV10-1, the J call TRBJ1-6; D is ambiguous. The CDR3 is 13 residues long. Trimming shortened V by 3 bases and J by 7 bases, and 7 bases separated the two germline ends. The V gene's germline CDR1 is WNHNN and CDR2 SYGVQD (reference sequence). CDR3 nucleotides: TGCGCCAGCAGTGAACAGCAGAATTCACCCCTCCACTTT. Translated: CASSEQQNSPLHF.

This chain connects TRBV9 to TRBJ2-2, with 8 nucleotides matching TRBD2. Losses at the gene ends were 2 bases for V and 5 bases for J; bases not matched to a gene: 11. The V gene's germline CDR1 is SGDLS and CDR2 YYNGEE. The CDR3 extends over 17 amino acids. The DNA of the CDR3 is TGTGCCAGCAGCGTTGGGGCGGGGGGCGCAATTACCGGGGAGCTGTTTTTT. Encoded protein: CASSVGAGGAITGELFF.

The rearrangement uses TRBV4-2 and TRBJ1-5, with 9 bases matching TRBD1. The CDR3 contains 17 residues. Germline assignment: CDR1 LGHNA and CDR2 YNFKEQ. V shed 3 bases and J 0 bases; nucleotides not matched to a gene: 6. The DNA for the CDR3 is TGTGCCAGCAGCCAGGGATCGGGACAGGGTAGCAATCAGCCCCAGCATTTT. Amino acid sequence: CASSQGSGQGSNQPQHF.

The J gene is TRBJ2-7, the V gene TRBV6-5, with 9 bases lining up with TRBD1. V was clipped by 7 bases and J by 6 bases; unmatched bases: 10. CDR1 MNHEY and CDR2 SVGAGI come from the germline V gene. The CDR3 covers 14 residues. The CDR3 DNA sequence: TGTGCCAGCATTTCCGGGACAGGGTCACGCGAGCAGTACTTC. Protein product: CASISGTGSREQYF.

This chain joins TRBV3-1 (or the pseudogene TRBV3-2) and TRBJ2-3; unclear D gene. The CDR3 extends over 14 amino acids. V lost 1 base, J lost 2 bases, and 7 bases lay in between. Germline V lookup: CDR1 LGHDT, CDR2 YNNKEL (reference sequence). The CDR3 DNA reads TGTGCCAGCAGCCAAGGACTTATCACAGATACGCAGTATTTT. Residues: CASSQGLITDTQYF.

The genes are TRBV10-3 and TRBJ2-1; a weak D match, TRBD2 (6 bases). Per germline, CDR1 ENHRY and CDR2 SYGVKD. CDR3 length: 13 amino acids. V was cut by 6 bases and J by 4 bases, with 10 bases left in between. DNA for the CDR3: TGTGCCATCAGCTGGGAGGAATACAATGAGCAGTTCTTC. It is translated as CAISWEEYNEQFF.

Comment on this clone: The same CDR3 arises from other DNA sequences in this sample as well. The J gene is TRBJ1-2, the V gene TRBV11-2; no clear D gene. This CDR3 is built from 12 residues. CDR1 SGHAT and CDR2 FQNNGV come from the germline V gene. The V gene lost 5 bases and the J gene lost 4 bases, with 8 bases spanning the gap. The CDR3 region is CASSPEGYGYTF. The CDR3 nucleotides are TGTGCCAGCAGCCCAGAGGGCTATGGCTACACCTTC.

The gene calls are TRBV7-9 and TRBJ2-7, with D perhaps TRBD2 (5 bases). The length of the CDR3 is 14 residues. The V gene lost 4 bases and the J gene lost 6 bases, with 16 bases spanning the gap. Germline assignment: CDR1 SEHNR and CDR2 FQNEAQ (reference sequence). The CDR3 reads CASSSNTIGVEQYF. The CDR3 region has the DNA TGTGCCAGCAGCTCGAATACCATCGGGGTCGAGCAGTACTTC. The full variable domain, in which reference TRBV7-9 and TRBJ2-7 provide the parts outside the CDR3, is DTGVSQNPRHKITKRGQNVTFRCDPISEHNRLYWYRQTLGQGPEFLTYFQNEAQLEKSRLLSDRFSAERPKGSFSTLEIQRTEQGDSAMYLCASSSNTIGVEQYFGPGTRLTVT.

This clone was seen only a few times. This chain connects TRBV7-2 to TRBJ1-5, with no clear D. V gave up 5 bases and J gave up 0 bases, with 11 bases separating them. Germline V gene data show CDR1 as SGHTA and CDR2 as FQGNSA. The CDR3 extends over 15 amino acids. The DNA for the CDR3 is TGTGCCAGCAGCGCTGGACTAAATAGCAATCAGCCCCAGCATTTT. Amino acid sequence: CASSAGLNSNQPQHF.

The sample holds one count of this clone. Here the CDR3 DNA reads TGTGCCAGTAGTCTCCAGGGTAGTGAAAAACTGTTTTTT. This codes for CASSLQGSEKLFF. This sequence joins TRBV19 and TRBJ1-4; weak D call: TRBD1 (5 bases). Trimming removed 5 bases at V and 7 bases at J, with 11 bases between. CDR3 length: 13 amino acids. In germline, CDR1 is LNHDA, CDR2 SQIVND (reference sequence).

The chain carries TRBV28 and TRBJ2-7, with D possibly matching TRBD1 (6 bases). CDR3 size: 16 residues. Per germline, CDR1 MDHEN and CDR2 SYDVKM. V lost 6 bases, J lost 5 bases, and 23 bases lay in between. CDR3 residues: CASRSPGHPRSNEQYF. CDR3 sequence (DNA): TGTGCCAGCAGATCGCCGGGACACCCACGGAGTAACGAGCAGTACTTC.

The V gene is TRBV6-5, the J gene TRBJ2-1; a possible D gene is TRBD1 (6 bases). Deletions cut 2 bases from V and 6 bases from J, with 11 bases between. The V gene's germline CDR1 is MNHEY and CDR2 SVGAGI. CDR3 size: 14 residues. CDR3 nucleotides: TGTGCCAGCAGTTACATTGGACAGAGCAATGAGCAGTTCTTC. This codes for CASSYIGQSNEQFF.

The chain joins TRBV18 to TRBJ1-6; 10 bases line up with TRBD1. The V segment lost 2 bases and the J segment 4 bases; nucleotides outside the gene matches: 5. Germline V gives CDR1 KGHSH, CDR2 LQKENI. The CDR3 is 17 residues long. The CDR3 DNA sequence: TGTGCCAGCTCACCATCCGACAGGGGGCATTATAATTCACCCCTCCACTTT. Translated, it gives CASSPSDRGHYNSPLHF. The whole variable domain, remainder taken from reference TRBV18 and TRBJ1-6, is NAGVMQNPRHLVRRRGQEARLRCSPMKGHSHVYWYRQLPEEGLKFMVYLQKENIIDESGMPKERFSAEFPKEGPSILRIQQVVRGDSAAYFCASSPSDRGHYNSPLHFGNGTRLTVT.

The chain has TRBV28 and TRBJ1-2, with 8 bases identical to TRBD1. Trimming removed 7 bases from V and 3 bases from J; junction bases left unmatched: 1. The CDR3 is 12 residues long. Looked up from germline, CDR1 is MDHEN and CDR2 is SYDVKM. CDR3 DNA sequence: TGTGCCAGCACGGACAGGGACTATGGCTACACCTTC. The encoded protein is CASTDRDYGYTF.

The chain carries TRBV9 and TRBJ2-6; a possible D gene is TRBD1 (6 bases). This CDR3 spans 17 amino acids. V dropped 4 bases and J dropped 0 bases, with 14 bases sitting between them. Germline lookup yields CDR1 SGDLS and CDR2 YYNGEE. Written as DNA, the CDR3 is TGTGCCAGCAGCTTAACAGGGCTTCACTCTGGGGCCAACGTCCTGACTTTC. It yields the protein CASSLTGLHSGANVLTF. Supplemented by reference TRBV9 and TRBJ2-6, the full variable domain reads DSGVTQTPKHLITATGQRVTLRCSPRSGDLSVYWYQQSLDQGLQFLIQYYNGEERAKGNILERFSAQQFPDLHSELNLSSLELGDSALYFCASSLTGLHSGANVLTFGAGSRLTVL.

This sequence joins TRBV19 and TRBJ2-7; 8 positions agree with TRBD1. The CDR3 consists of 13 residues. Trimming removed 6 bases from V and 5 bases from J; junction bases left unmatched: 6. Looked up from germline, CDR1 is LNHDA and CDR2 is SQIVND (reference sequence). CDR3 in DNA: TGTGCCAGTAGCGACAGGGGTGACAACGAGCAGTACTTC. Translation: CASSDRGDNEQYF.

This sequence joins TRBV19 and TRBJ1-5, with 12 bases matching TRBD1. V shed 5 bases, J shed 5 bases, and the junction held 4 bases outside the gene matches. The CDR3 covers 15 residues. Germline lookup yields CDR1 LNHDA and CDR2 SQIVND (reference sequence). The CDR3 protein is CASSGGTGGYQPQHF. In nucleotides, the CDR3 is TGTGCCAGTAGTGGAGGGACAGGGGGCTATCAGCCCCAGCATTTT.

The chain couples TRBV14 to TRBJ1-1; weak D call: TRBD1 (5 bases). The CDR3 is 14 amino acids. V dropped 2 bases and J dropped 6 bases, with 13 bases sitting between them. Germline CDR1 is SGHDN and CDR2 is FVKESK. CDR3 protein: CASSQPVPGAEAFF. The DNA for the CDR3 is TGTGCCAGCAGCCAACCTGTCCCGGGGGCTGAAGCTTTCTTT.

J is TRBJ2-7 and V is TRBV28, with 7 bases that match TRBD1. The junction had 8 bases not matched to a gene; V was cut back by 6 bases and J by 3 bases. This CDR3 is 14 amino acids long. Germline CDR1 MDHEN, CDR2 SYDVKM. CDR3 loop: CASRPRDRIYEQYF. In DNA form, the CDR3 reads TGTGCCAGCAGGCCCCGGGACAGAATCTACGAGCAGTACTTC.

V usage is TRBV5-1 and J usage is TRBJ2-2; possible D gene TRBD2, 6 bases. V gave up 4 bases and J gave up 2 bases, with 15 bases separating them. The germline CDR1 and CDR2 sequences are SGHRS and YFSETQ. This CDR3 region has 16 residues. For the CDR3, the DNA is TGCGCCAGCAGCCCCTCGGGGCGGGGCAACACCGGGGAGCTGTTTTTT. Its protein is CASSPSGRGNTGELFF. The variable domain in full, with the rest retrieved from reference TRBV5-1 and TRBJ2-2, is KAGVTQTPRYLIKTRGQQVTLSCSPISGHRSVSWYQQTPGQGLQFLFEYFSETQRNKGNFPGRFSGRQFSNSRSEMNVSTLELGDSALYLCASSPSGRGNTGELFFGEGSRLTVL.